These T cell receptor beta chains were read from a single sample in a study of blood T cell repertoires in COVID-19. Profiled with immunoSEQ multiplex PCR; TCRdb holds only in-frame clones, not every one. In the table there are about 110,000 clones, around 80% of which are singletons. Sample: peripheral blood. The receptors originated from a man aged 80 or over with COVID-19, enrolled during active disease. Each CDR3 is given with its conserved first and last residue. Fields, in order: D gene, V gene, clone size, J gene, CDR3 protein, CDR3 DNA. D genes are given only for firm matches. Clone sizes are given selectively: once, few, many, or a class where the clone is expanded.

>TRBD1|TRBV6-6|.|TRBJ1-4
CASSYKDRPGEKLFF
TGTGCCAGCAGTTACAAGGACAGGCCAGGTGAAAAACTGTTTTTT
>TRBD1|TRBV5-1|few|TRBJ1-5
CASSRDSPDQPQHF
TGCGCCAGCAGTCGGGACAGTCCAGATCAGCCCCAGCATTTT
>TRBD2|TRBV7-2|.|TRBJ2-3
CASSSAGTSDTQYF
TGTGCCAGCAGCTCCGCCGGGACTAGCGATACGCAGTATTTT
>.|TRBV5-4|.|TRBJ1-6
CASYITGETYNSPLHF
TGTGCCAGCTATATAACCGGGGAGACCTATAATTCACCCCTCCACTTT
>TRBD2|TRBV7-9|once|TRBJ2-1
CASSYLGLAGGPYNEQFF
TGTGCCAGCAGCTATTTGGGACTAGCGGGAGGGCCCTACAATGAGCAGTTCTTC
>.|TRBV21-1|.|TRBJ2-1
CASSKSAPQGPFYNEQFF
TGTGCCAGCAGCAAATCGGCCCCACAGGGGCCTTTCTACAATGAGCAGTTCTTC
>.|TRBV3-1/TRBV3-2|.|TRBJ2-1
CASAARSYNEQFF
TGTGCCAGCGCGGCTAGATCCTACAATGAGCAGTTCTTC
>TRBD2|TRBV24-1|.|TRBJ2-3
CATSDPRRREGGDTQYF
TGTGCCACCAGTGACCCTCGTCGGCGGGAGGGGGGAGATACGCAGTATTTT
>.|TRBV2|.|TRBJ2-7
CASSASSYEQYF
TGTGCCAGCAGTGCTAGCTCCTACGAGCAGTACTTC
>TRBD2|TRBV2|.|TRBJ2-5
CASILAGGQETQYF
TGTGCCAGCATTCTAGCGGGAGGCCAAGAGACCCAGTACTTC
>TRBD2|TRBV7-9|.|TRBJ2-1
CASSLMGLTTNEQFF
TGTGCCAGCAGCTTAATGGGACTAACCACCAATGAGCAGTTCTTC
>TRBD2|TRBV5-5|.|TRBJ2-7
CASSLAASGSSYEQYF
TGTGCCAGCAGCTTGGCGGCTAGCGGGAGCTCCTACGAGCAGTACTTC
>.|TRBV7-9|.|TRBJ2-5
CASTLTQAVQETQYF
TGTGCCAGCACCCTTACCCAGGCAGTCCAAGAGACCCAGTACTTC
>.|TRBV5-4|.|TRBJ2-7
CASSLGGGQISYEQYF
TGTGCCAGCAGCTTGGGCGGCGGCCAGATTTCCTACGAGCAGTACTTC
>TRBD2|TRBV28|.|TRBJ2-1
CASRLAAGHEQFF
TGTGCCTCTCGACTAGCGGCCGGGCATGAGCAGTTCTTC
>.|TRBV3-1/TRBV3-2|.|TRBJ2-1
CASSPDRFTYNEQFF
TGTGCCAGCAGCCCCGACAGGTTCACCTACAATGAGCAGTTCTTC
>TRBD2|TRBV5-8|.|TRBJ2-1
CASILRASGVASSYNEQFF
TGTGCCAGCATACTACGAGCTAGCGGGGTTGCGAGCTCCTACAATGAGCAGTTCTTC
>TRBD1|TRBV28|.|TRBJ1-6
CASMDRRGSPLHF
TGTGCCAGCATGGACAGGCGGGGTTCACCCCTCCACTTT
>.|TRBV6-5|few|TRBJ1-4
CASSYSRRKYNEKLFF
TGTGCCAGCAGTTACTCTCGGCGGAAATATAATGAAAAACTGTTTTTT
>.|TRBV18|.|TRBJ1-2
CASSPSGRHIGYTF
TGTGCCAGCTCACCTAGTGGTAGACACATTGGCTACACCTTC
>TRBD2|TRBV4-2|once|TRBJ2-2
CATGLAGGNTGELFF
TGTGCCACCGGACTAGCGGGAGGTAACACCGGGGAGCTGTTTTTT
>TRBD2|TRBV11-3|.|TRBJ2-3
CASSVTSGPTDTQYF
TGTGCCAGCAGCGTAACTAGCGGCCCCACAGATACGCAGTATTTT
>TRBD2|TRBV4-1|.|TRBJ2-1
CASSQDSSGSSYNEQFF
TGCGCCAGCAGCCAAGACTCTAGCGGGAGTTCCTACAATGAGCAGTTCTTC
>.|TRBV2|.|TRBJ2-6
CASSEVAGANVLTF
TGTGCCAGCAGTGAGGTAGCTGGGGCCAACGTCCTGACTTTC
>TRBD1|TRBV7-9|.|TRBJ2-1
CASSIGTGNSGQFF
TGTGCCAGCAGCATCGGGACAGGGAATTCTGGGCAGTTCTTC
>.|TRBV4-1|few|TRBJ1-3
CASSRGGRAPFGSGNTIYF
TGCGCCAGCAGCCGGGGGGGCAGGGCCCCGTTCGGGTCTGGAAACACCATATATTTT
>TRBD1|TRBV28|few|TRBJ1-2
CASRGQGYGYTF
TGTGCCAGCAGGGGACAGGGCTATGGCTACACCTTC
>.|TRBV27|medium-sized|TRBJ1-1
CASSLSGREAFF
TGTGCCAGCAGTTTATCGGGGCGTGAAGCTTTCTTT
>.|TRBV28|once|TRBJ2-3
CASSFFIVGGQITDTQYF
TGTGCCAGCAGTTTTTTTATCGTCGGGGGGCAGATCACAGATACGCAGTATTTT
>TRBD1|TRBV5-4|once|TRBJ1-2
CASSTRQGRDYGYTF
TGTGCCAGCAGCACCAGACAGGGAAGGGACTATGGCTACACCTTC
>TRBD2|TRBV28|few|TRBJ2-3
CASSFAGAVDTQYF
TGTGCCAGCAGTTTTGCGGGAGCAGTAGATACGCAGTATTTT
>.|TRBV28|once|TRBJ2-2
CASSLPQTLGELFF
TGTGCCAGCAGTTTACCCCAGACTTTGGGGGAGCTGTTTTTT
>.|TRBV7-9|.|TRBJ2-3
CASSPYSGDRDTQYF
TGTGCCAGCAGCCCTTATTCCGGGGATAGGGATACGCAGTATTTT
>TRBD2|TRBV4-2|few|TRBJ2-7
CASSQGGGSYEQYF
TGTGCCAGCAGCCAAGGGGGGGGGTCCTACGAGCAGTACTTC
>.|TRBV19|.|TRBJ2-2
CASLGRLNTGELFF
TGTGCCAGTTTAGGCAGGCTTAACACCGGGGAGCTGTTTTTT
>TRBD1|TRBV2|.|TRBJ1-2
CASSGTGYGYTF
TGTGCCAGCAGTGGGACAGGCTATGGCTACACCTTC
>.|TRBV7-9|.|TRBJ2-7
CASNPDGLRQYF
TGTGCCAGCAACCCGGACGGACTGCGGCAGTACTTC
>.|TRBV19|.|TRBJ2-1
CASSSGGGDNEQFF
TGTGCCAGTAGTAGTGGCGGAGGGGACAATGAGCAGTTCTTC
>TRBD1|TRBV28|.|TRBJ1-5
CASSPPDRAGQPQHF
TGTGCCAGCAGCCCCCCGGACAGGGCCGGCCAGCCCCAGCATTTT
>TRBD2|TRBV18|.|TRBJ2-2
CASTSLLAGVYTGELFF
TGTGCCAGCACATCTCTACTAGCGGGAGTATACACCGGGGAGCTGTTTTTT
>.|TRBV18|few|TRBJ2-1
CASSPTVTYNEQFF
TGTGCCAGCTCACCGACAGTAACCTACAATGAGCAGTTCTTC
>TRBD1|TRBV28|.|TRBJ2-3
CASSHDRGRRRGTDTQYF
TGTGCCAGCAGCCACGACAGGGGCCGTAGGAGGGGCACAGATACGCAGTATTTT
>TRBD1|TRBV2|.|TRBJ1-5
CASDRESNQPQHF
TGTGCCAGCGACAGGGAAAGCAATCAGCCCCAGCATTTT
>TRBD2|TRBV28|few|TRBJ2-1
CASSLQAGGRNEQFF
TGTGCCAGCAGTTTACAAGCGGGAGGGAGGAATGAGCAGTTCTTC
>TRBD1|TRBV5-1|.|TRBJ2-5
CASSLAPGQGGGETQYF
TGCGCCAGCAGCTTGGCCCCGGGACAGGGAGGGGGAGAGACCCAGTACTTC
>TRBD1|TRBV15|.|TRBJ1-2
CATSRDLGQGAGGYTF
TGTGCCACCAGCAGAGATTTGGGACAGGGAGCTGGTGGCTACACCTTC
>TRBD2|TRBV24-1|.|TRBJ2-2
CATSTTSGRRKTGELFF
TGTGCCACCAGTACCACTAGCGGGAGGCGAAAAACCGGGGAGCTGTTTTTT
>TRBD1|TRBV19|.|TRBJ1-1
CASARDRGEAFF
TGTGCCAGCGCCCGGGACAGGGGTGAAGCTTTCTTT
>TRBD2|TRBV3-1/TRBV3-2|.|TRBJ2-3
CASSQAPGLAVEPSTDTQYF
TGTGCCAGCAGCCAGGCCCCGGGACTAGCGGTAGAACCTAGCACAGATACGCAGTATTTT
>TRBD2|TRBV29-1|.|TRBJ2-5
CSVDGLAGGGTQYF
TGCAGCGTGGACGGACTAGCGGGAGGCGGAACCCAGTACTTC
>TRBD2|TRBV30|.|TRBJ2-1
CAWSTKGLAGASSYNEQFF
TGTGCCTGGAGTACAAAGGGACTAGCGGGGGCAAGCTCCTACAATGAGCAGTTCTTC
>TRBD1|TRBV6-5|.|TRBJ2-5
CASRPTDRRSETQYF
TGTGCCAGCAGGCCGACGGACAGGCGTTCTGAGACCCAGTACTTC
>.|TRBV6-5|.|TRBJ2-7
CASSYSIQGTYEQYF
TGTGCCAGCAGTTACTCGATTCAGGGGACCTACGAGCAGTACTTC
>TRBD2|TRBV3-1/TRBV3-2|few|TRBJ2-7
CASSHYLGTSGNYEQYF
TGTGCCAGCAGCCACTATTTAGGGACTAGCGGGAACTACGAGCAGTACTTC
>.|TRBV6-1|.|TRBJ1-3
CASSETYQGSGNTIYF
TGTGCCAGCAGTGAAACCTACCAGGGCTCTGGAAACACCATATATTTT